This T cell receptor beta chain was found in a study of STAT5B mutations in CD4+ large granular lymphocyte leukemia (dated by TCRdb to the early 2020s). For context, the study as a whole: Among healthy controls, the CDR3 'QG' motif was associated with a particular HLA allele. The study compared the TCRbeta repertoires of patients with CD4+ T-cell large granular lymphocyte leukemia against the TCRbeta repertoires of healthy blood donors. Flow cytometry on FACSCanto II or FACSVerse confirmed that purified fractions exceeded 95% purity among lymphocytes. What the authors observed across the whole study: TRBV06-family usage was enriched among the top patient clones (8/27) compared with healthy controls (2/35). The data were not HLA-matched, and the relatively small sample size could explain the higher clonality seen in CD4+ compared with CD8+ T-LGLL. CD4-sorted patient repertoires appeared more clonal than healthy CD4+ repertoires, and this difference persisted after removing the putative leukemic clones. Main leukemic clonotypes were private to each patient, although roughly 24% of the main leukemic clonotypes were found at low frequency in the non-leukemic repertoires of other patients.

Buffy coats from 30 to 40 blood donors, supplied by the Finnish Red Cross blood service, were used as healthy controls. All TCR-sequenced material derived from peripheral blood: patient blood samples and healthy donor buffy coats. Peripheral blood mononuclear cells were isolated by Ficoll-Hypaque gradient centrifugation. Magnetic purification was used to isolate CD4+ cells from the buffy coats of the healthy controls. The Gentra Puregene Cell and Tissue kit was used to extract genomic DNA, and a Qubit 2.0 fluorometer was used to measure the amount of genomic DNA. TCRbeta rearrangements were sequenced from genomic DNA using the immunoSEQ assay at survey resolution. On the study's bioinformatics: In the TCR sequencing data, the lowest productive clonotype frequency that could be detected was 2.59 x 10-5. Analyses included only productive TCRbeta rearrangements, meaning complete and in-frame sequences. The clonality of each sample was calculated as Simpson clonality in the immunoSEQ Analyzer version 3.0. Clones were grouped by frequency into very rare, small, medium, large (1-20%) or hyperexpanded (>20%) categories. Generation probabilities were estimated with OLGA 1.2.3, V-gene circos plots were generated with VDJtools, specificities were searched for in VDJdb, and CDR3 motifs were identified with GLIPH. TCRdb re-hosts the immuneACCESS table, in-frame sequences only. Its copies lack some clones; in the studies checked, an unresolved V gene accounts for under half of them, and the cause for the rest is not known. The V and J calls and clone size come from that table; D and trimming were worked out from the DNA. This sample has 20,000 to 25,000 clones in its table, and roughly 70% of those were observed once. The top ten clones comprise nearly 0.65% of the sample.

In the case of this clone: Its antigen specificity is not known. No base quality information exists; no much larger clone differs at one position.

The CDR3 spans 15 residues, from the cysteine through the phenylalanine. Just CDR3 DNA is preserved here, 45 bases in frame from base 1. The chain is encoded by TRBV21-1 joined to TRBJ2-7; whether TRBD1, the table's D call, matches the DNA was not checked. TRBV21-1 is a pseudogene locus. The TCR was taken from a human donor in good health. Source material: CD4+ T cells from blood buffy coats. The CDR3 in this case is CASSTGQGPTNEQYF. Here is the DNA: TGTGCCAGCAGCACAGGACAGGGTCCAACTAACGAGCAGTACTTC.